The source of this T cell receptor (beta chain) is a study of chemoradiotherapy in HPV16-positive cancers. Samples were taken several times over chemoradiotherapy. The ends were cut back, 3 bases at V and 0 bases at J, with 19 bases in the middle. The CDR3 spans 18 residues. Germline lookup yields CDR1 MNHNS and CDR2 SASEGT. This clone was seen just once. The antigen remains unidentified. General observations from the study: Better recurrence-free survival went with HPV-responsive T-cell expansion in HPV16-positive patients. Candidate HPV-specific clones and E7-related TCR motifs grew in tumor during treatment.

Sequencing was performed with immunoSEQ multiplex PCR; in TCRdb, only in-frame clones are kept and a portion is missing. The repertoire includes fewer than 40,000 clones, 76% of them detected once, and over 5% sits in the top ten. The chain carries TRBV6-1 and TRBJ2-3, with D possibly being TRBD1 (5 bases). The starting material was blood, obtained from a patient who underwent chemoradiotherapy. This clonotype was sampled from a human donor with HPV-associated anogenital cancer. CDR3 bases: TGTGCCAGCAGTGAGTCACGACGGTTGGGGCGCAGCACAGATACGCAGTATTTT. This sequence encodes CASSESRRLGRSTDTQYF.